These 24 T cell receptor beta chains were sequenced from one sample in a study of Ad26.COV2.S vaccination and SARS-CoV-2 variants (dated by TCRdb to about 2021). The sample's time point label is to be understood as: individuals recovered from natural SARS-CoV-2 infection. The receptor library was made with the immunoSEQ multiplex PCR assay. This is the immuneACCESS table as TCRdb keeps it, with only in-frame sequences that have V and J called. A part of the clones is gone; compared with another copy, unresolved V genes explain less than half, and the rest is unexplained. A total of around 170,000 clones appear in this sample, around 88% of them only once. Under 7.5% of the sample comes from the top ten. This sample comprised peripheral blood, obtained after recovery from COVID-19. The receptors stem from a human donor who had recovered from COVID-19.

CDR3 loop: CSVRLGGNSPLHF. CDR3 coding DNA: TGCAGCGTTCGGCTTGGGGGTAATTCACCCCTCCACTTT. V is TRBV29-1 and J is TRBJ1-6; D might be TRBD1 (5 bases). CDR3 length: 13 residues. Trimming stripped 5 bases from V and 6 bases from J, with 11 bases between. Looked up from germline, CDR1 is SQVTM and CDR2 is ANQGSEA. Full variable domain (remainder filled in from reference TRBV29-1 and TRBJ1-6): SAVISQKPSRDICQRGTSLTIQCQVDSQVTMMFWYRQQPGQSLTLIATANQGSEATYESGFVIDKFPISRPNLTFSTLTVSNMSPEDSSIYLCSVRLGGNSPLHFGNGTRLTVT.

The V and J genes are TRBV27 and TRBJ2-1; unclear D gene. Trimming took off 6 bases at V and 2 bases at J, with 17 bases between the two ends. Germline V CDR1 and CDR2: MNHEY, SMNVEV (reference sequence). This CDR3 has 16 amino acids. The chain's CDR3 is CASRPRGRFTYNEQFF. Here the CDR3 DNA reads TGTGCCAGCAGGCCTCGTGGGCGGTTTACCTACAATGAGCAGTTCTTC.

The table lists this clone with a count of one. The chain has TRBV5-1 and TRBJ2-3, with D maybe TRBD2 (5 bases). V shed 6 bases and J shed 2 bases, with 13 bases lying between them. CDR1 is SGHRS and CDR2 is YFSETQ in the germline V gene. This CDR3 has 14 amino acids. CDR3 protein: CASTGMGYTDTQYF. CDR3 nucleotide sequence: TGCGCCAGCACCGGGATGGGTTACACAGATACGCAGTATTTT.

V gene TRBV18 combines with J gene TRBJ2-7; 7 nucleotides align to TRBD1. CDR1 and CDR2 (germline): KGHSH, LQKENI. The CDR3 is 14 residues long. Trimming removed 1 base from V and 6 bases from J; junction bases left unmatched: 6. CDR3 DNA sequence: TGTGCCAGCTCACCACAACAGGGGCTTGTCGAGCAGTACTTC. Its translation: CASSPQQGLVEQYF.

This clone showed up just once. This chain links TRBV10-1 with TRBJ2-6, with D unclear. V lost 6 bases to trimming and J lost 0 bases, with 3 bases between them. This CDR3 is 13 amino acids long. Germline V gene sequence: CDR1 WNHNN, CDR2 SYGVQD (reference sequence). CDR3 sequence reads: CASSLSGANVLTF. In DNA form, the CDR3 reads TGCGCCAGCAGCCTCTCTGGGGCCAACGTCCTGACTTTC.

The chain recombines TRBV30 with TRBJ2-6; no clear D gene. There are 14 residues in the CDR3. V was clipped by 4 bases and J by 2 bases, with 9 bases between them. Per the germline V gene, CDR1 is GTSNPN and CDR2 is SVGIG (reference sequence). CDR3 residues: CAWTRRTGANVLTF. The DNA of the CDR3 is TGTGCCTGGACCCGGAGAACTGGGGCCAACGTCCTGACTTTC.

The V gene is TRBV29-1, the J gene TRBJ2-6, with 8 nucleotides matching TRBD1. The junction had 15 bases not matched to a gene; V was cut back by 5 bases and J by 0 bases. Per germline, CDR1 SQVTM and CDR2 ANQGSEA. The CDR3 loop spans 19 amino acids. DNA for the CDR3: TGCAGCGTTCCTCTGACTGGCCGGGACAGGACCTCTGGGGCCAACGTCCTGACTTTC. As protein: CSVPLTGRDRTSGANVLTF.

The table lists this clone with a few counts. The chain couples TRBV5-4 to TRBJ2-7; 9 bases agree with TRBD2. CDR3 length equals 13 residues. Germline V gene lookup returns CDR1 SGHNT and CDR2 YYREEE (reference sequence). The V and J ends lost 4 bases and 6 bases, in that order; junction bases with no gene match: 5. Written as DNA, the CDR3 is TGTGCCAGCAGCCAGGGACTAGCCCGCGAGCAGTACTTC. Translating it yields CASSQGLAREQYF. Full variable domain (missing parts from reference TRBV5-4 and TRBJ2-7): ETGVTQSPTHLIKTRGQQVTLRCSSQSGHNTVSWYQQALGQGPQFIFQYYREEENGRGNFPPRFSGLQFPNYSSELNVNALELDDSALYLCASSQGLAREQYFGPGTRLTVT.

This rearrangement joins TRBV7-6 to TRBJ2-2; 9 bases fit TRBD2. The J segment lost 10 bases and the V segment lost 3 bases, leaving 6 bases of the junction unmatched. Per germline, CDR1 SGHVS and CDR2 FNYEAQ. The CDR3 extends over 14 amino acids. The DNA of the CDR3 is TGTGCCAGCAGCTTCCCGGGACTAGCCGAGGAGCTGTTTTTT. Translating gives CASSFPGLAEELFF. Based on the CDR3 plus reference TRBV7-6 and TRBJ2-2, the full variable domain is GAGVSQSPRYKVTKRGQDVALRCDPISGHVSLYWYRQALGQGPEFLTYFNYEAQQDKSGLPNDRFSAERPEGSISTLTIQRTEQRDSAMYRCASSFPGLAEELFFGEGSRLTVL.

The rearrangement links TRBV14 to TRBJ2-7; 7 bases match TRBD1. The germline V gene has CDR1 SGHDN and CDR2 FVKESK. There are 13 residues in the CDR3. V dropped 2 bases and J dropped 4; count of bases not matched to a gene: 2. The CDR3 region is CASSQYRGYEQYF. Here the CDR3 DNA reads TGTGCCAGCAGCCAATACAGGGGTTACGAGCAGTACTTC.

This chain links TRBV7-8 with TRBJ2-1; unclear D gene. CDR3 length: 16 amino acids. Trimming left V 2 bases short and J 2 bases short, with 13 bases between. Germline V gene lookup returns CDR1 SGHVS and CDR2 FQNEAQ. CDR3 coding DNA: TGTGCCAGCAGCTTAATGCGGACGATAACCTACAATGAGCAGTTCTTC. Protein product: CASSLMRTITYNEQFF.

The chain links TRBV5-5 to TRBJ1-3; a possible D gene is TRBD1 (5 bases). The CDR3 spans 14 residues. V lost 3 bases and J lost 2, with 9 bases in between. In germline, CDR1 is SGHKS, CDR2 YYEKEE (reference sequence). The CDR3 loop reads CASSSGGAGNTIYF. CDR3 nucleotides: TGTGCCAGCAGCTCCGGGGGTGCTGGAAACACCATATATTTT.

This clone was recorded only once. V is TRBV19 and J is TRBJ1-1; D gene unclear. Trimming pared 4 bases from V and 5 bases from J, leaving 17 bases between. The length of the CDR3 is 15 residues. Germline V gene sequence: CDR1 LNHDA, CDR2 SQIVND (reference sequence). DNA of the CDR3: TGTGCCAGTAGTAACCAGGCCTCCTCGAGAACTGAAGCTTTCTTT. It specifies CASSNQASSRTEAFF.

The CDR3: CASSISVNNEQFF. The CDR3, as DNA: TGTGCCAGTAGTATCAGCGTTAACAATGAGCAGTTCTTC. The chain links TRBV19 to TRBJ2-1; D is unclear. The germline gives CDR1 LNHDA, CDR2 SQIVND (reference sequence). CDR3 length: 13 residues. Trimming stripped 3 bases from V and 5 bases from J, with 8 bases between. The full variable domain, rest sourced from reference TRBV19 and TRBJ2-1, is DGGITQSPKYLFRKEGQNVTLSCEQNLNHDAMYWYRQDPGQGLRLIYYSQIVNDFQKGDIAEGYSVSREKKESFPLTVTSAQKNPTAFYLCASSISVNNEQFFGPGTRLTVL.

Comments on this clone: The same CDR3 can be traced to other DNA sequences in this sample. This CDR3 reads CASSLGMNTEAFF. The DNA of the CDR3 is TGCGCCAGCAGCTTGGGTATGAACACTGAAGCTTTCTTT. The chain employs TRBV5-1 and TRBJ1-1; no clear D. This CDR3 region has 13 residues. The V gene lost 0 bases and the J gene lost 0 bases, with 3 bases spanning the gap. Per the germline V gene, CDR1 is SGHRS and CDR2 is YFSETQ.

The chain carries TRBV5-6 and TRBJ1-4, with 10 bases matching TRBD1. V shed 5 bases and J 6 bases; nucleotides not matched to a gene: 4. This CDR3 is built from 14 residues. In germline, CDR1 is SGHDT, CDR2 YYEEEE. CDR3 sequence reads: CASRWTGGDEKLFF. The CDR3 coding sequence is TGTGCCAGCAGGTGGACAGGGGGGGATGAAAAACTGTTTTTT.

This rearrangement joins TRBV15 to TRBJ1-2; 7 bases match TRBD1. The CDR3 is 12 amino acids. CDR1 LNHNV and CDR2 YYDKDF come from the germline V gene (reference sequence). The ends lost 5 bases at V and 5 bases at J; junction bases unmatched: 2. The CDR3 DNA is TGTGCCACCAGCGAGGGGGCTTATGGCTACACCTTC. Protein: CATSEGAYGYTF.

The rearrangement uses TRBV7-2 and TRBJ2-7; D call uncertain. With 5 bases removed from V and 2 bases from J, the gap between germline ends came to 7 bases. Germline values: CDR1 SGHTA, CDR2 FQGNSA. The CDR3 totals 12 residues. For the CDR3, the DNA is TGTGCCAGCAGCCCCCGGGCCTACGAGCAGTACTTC. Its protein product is CASSPRAYEQYF.

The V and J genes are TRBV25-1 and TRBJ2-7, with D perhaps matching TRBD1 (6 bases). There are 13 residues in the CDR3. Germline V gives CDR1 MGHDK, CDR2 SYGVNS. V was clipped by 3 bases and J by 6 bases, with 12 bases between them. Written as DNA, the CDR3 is TGTGCCAGCAGTGATACAGGGCTAAGCGAGCAGTACTTC. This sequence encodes CASSDTGLSEQYF.

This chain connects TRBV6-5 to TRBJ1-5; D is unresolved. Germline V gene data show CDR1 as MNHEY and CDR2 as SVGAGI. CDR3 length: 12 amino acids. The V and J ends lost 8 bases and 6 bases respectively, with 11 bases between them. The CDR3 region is CASSEGRQPQHF. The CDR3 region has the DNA TGTGCCAGCTCCGAAGGGCGTCAGCCCCAGCATTTT.

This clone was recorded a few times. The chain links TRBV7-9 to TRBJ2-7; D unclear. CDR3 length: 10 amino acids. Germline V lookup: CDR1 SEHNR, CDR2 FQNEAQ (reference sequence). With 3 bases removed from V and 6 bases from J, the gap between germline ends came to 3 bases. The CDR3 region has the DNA TGTGCCAGCAGCTTGGGCGAGCAGTACTTC. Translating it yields CASSLGEQYF.

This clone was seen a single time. DNA for the CDR3: TGTGCCAGCAGCTTAGGGGCCCCGGGACTAGCGGGAGGGGAGACCCAGTACTTC. Translating gives CASSLGAPGLAGGETQYF. J is TRBJ2-5 and V is TRBV7-3, with 16 bases aligning to TRBD2. The CDR3 has 18 residues. With 2 bases clipped from V and 5 bases from J, the junction kept 8 bases outside the gene matches. Germline CDR1 and CDR2: SGHTA and FQGTGA.

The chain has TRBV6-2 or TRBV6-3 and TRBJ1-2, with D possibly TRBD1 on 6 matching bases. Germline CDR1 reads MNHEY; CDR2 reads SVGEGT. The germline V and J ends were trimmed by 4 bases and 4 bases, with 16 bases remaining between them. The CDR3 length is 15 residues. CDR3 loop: CASSSRSGALYGYTF. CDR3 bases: TGTGCCAGCAGTTCCAGATCGGGGGCCCTCTATGGCTACACCTTC.

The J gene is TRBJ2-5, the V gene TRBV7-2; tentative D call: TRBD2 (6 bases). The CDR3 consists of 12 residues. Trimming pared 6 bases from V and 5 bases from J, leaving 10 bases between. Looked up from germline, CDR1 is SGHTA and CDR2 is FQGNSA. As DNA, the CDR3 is TGTGCCAGCAGGTCTAGCGCGGAGACCCAGTACTTC. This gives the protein CASRSSAETQYF.